This T cell receptor (beta chain) was found in a study of human T cells and chemical hapten exposure. Study-wide context: Across its roughly 23 weeks, the study gave patients weekly diphenylcyclopropenone doses to the scalp. Per-sample TCR yield variability stemmed mainly from small pooled library volume differences. Regarding the study as a whole: With alopecia, donors may have immune responses unlike healthy people's. As patch test score rose, PT1 expanded TCR counts tended to rise as well.

Time point specified: pre-sensitization, week 0. The treatment: therapeutic diphenylcyclopropenone sensitization with weekly scalp DPC. Trimming cost V 1 base and J 7 bases, with 12 bases left between them. The CDR3 is made up of 15 amino acids. Germline V CDR1 and CDR2: SGHDT, YYEEEE. Each CDR3 protein gets one entry after TCRdb re-called the RACE reads with MiXCR. Counted here are 190,000 or so distinct CDR3 sequences, 25% to 35% occurring once; the ten biggest clones make up about 2.8%. Comment on this clonotype: Antigen: not known.

The chain combines TRBV5-6 with TRBJ1-6; D unclear. The receptor's source is a young woman with alopecia areata. Some clones in this sample may be carry-over from other donors' samples. The specimen was whole blood, collected in connection with sensitization to the hapten diphenylcyclopropenone (DPC). CDR3 DNA sequence: TGTGCCAGCAGCTTGCGGCGGCGAAGCAATTCACCCCTCCACTTT. It is translated as CASSLRRRSNSPLHF.